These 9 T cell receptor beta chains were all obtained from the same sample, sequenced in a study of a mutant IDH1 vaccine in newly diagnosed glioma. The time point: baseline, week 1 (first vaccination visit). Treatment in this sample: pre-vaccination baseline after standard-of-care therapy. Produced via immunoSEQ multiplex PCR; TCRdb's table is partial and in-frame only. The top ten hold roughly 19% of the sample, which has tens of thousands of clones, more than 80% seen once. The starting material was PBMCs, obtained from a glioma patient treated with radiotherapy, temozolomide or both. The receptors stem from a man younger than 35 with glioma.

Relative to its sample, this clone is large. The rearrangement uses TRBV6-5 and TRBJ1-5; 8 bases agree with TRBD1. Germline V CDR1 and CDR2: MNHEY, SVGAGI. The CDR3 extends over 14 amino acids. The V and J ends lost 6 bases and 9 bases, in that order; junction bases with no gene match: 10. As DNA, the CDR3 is TGTGCCAGCAGCCCAGGACAGGGCCGCCGGCCCCAGCATTTT. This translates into CASSPGQGRRPQHF.

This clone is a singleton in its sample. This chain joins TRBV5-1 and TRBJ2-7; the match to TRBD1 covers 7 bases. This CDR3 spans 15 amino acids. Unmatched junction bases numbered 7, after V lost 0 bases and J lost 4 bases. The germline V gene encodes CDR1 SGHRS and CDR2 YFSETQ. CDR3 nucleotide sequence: TGCGCCAGCAGCTTGGAGGGGACAGAACCTTACGAGCAGTACTTC. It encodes CASSLEGTEPYEQYF. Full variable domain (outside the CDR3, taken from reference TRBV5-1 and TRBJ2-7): KAGVTQTPRYLIKTRGQQVTLSCSPISGHRSVSWYQQTPGQGLQFLFEYFSETQRNKGNFPGRFSGRQFSNSRSEMNVSTLELGDSALYLCASSLEGTEPYEQYFGPGTRLTVT.

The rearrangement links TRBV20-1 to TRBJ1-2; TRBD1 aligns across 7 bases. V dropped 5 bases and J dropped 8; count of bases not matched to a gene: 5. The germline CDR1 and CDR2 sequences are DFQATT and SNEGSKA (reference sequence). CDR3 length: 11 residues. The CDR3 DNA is TGCAGTGCTTCAGGACAGGAAGGCTACACCTTC. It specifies CSASGQEGYTF.

Here the CDR3 DNA reads TGTGCCAGTAGTATAGATCTGGGGTGGAATCAGCCCCAGCATTTT. This encodes CASSIDLGWNQPQHF. The chain has TRBV19 and TRBJ1-5; no clear D gene. The CDR3 has 15 amino acids. The germline V gene encodes CDR1 LNHDA and CDR2 SQIVND (reference sequence). V was clipped by 0 bases and J by 4 bases, with 10 bases between them.

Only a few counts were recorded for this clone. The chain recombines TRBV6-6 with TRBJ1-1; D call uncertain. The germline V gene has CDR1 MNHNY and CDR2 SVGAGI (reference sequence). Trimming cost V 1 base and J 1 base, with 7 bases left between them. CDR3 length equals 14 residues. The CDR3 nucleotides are TGTGCCAGCAGTTACTTGGCAGGGAACACTGAAGCTTTCTTT. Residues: CASSYLAGNTEAFF.

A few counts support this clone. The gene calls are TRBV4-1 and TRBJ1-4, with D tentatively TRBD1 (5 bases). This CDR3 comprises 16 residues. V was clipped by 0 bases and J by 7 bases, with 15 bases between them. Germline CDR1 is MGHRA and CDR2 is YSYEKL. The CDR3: CASSQEDKGASEKLFF. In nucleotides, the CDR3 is TGCGCCAGCAGCCAAGAGGATAAAGGGGCTAGTGAAAAACTGTTTTTT.

The CDR3 sequence is CASSYGGSYNSPLHF. CDR3 in DNA: TGTGCCAGCAGTTATGGTGGCTCCTATAATTCACCCCTCCACTTT. The chain combines TRBV6-5 with TRBJ1-6; unclear D gene. Trimming removed 3 bases at V and 0 bases at J, with 6 bases between. The germline V gene has CDR1 MNHEY and CDR2 SVGAGI. The CDR3 runs 15 residues.

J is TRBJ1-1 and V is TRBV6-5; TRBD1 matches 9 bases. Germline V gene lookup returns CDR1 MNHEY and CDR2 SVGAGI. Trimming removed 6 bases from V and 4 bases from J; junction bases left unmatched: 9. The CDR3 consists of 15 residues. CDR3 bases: TGTGCCAGCAGACCCCGGGACAGGGTAATCACTGAAGCTTTCTTT. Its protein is CASRPRDRVITEAFF.

This CDR3 reads CASSQSWGTNTGELFF. The CDR3 nucleotides read TGTGCCAGCAGCCAATCGTGGGGAACGAACACCGGGGAGCTGTTTTTT. The chain uses TRBV4-2 and TRBJ2-2; D gene uncertain. V dropped 2 bases and J dropped 0 bases, with 10 bases sitting between them. This CDR3 has 16 amino acids. Germline V CDR1 and CDR2: LGHNA, YNFKEQ.